What follows is one T cell receptor (beta chain) and its context. Germline CDR1 is SGHTA and CDR2 is FQGNSA. Deletions cut 1 base from V and 7 bases from J, with 14 bases between. This CDR3 comprises 15 residues. The sample comes from a study of spatial heterogeneity in lung cancer. As for the study in general: Averaged across combinations, each unique TCR and UMI pairing appeared more than ten times in raw reads, which were uncorrected.

Specified time point: sample taken at primary tumor resection. TCRs were sequenced from unsorted whole RNA of tumor, nontumor lung or PBMC. Every TCR cDNA molecule bore a unique molecular identifier. One entry per CDR3 protein results from TCRdb running MiXCR on the 5' RACE reads. The data contain about 38,000 distinct CDR3 sequences, around 5.2% of them singletons. The source of this sequence is a female donor with early-stage non-small cell lung cancer. The rearrangement joins TRBV7-2 to TRBJ2-1, with D possibly called TRBD1 or TRBD2 (7 bases each). Specimen: PBMCs, collected at surgery. Here the CDR3 DNA reads TGTGCCAGCAGCTTAGAAGACAGGGAGGGGAATGAGCAGTTCTTC. This codes for CASSLEDREGNEQFF. The full variable domain, its missing parts supplied by reference TRBV7-2 and TRBJ2-1, is GAGVSQSPSNKVTEKGKDVELRCDPISGHTALYWYRQSLGQGLEFLIYFQGNSAPDKSGLPSDRFSAERTGGSVSTLTIQRTQQEDSAVYLCASSLEDREGNEQFFGPGTRLTVL.